This T cell receptor (beta chain) derives from a study of shared clonotypes between healthy human individuals. Across the study: A few men and a couple of women, aged 18 to 49, were donors. Study-wide results and caveats: Researchers sampled blood only, noting tissue repertoires likely differ. Although depth was large, rarefaction showed that sequencing of the sorted subsets was incomplete. Only a few donors were included, so the genetic and exposure-history diversity represented was limited.

Measured with immunoSEQ multiplex PCR; TCRdb has only the in-frame clones, and not every one. Among around 580,000 clones, about 98% were seen once, and the ten largest hold approximately 0.3%. With respect to this clone: Antigen specificity is unknown.

This CDR3 has 15 residues. Germline loops: CDR1 SGDLS, CDR2 YYNGEE. Unmatched junction bases numbered 9, after V lost 4 bases and J lost 2 bases. CD8 cells regarded as naive lacked CD45RO, were positively chosen for CCR7, and omitted terminally differentiated effector memory CD45RA+ cells. The V gene is TRBV9, the J gene TRBJ2-7; the match to TRBD2 covers 7 bases. This receptor was obtained from a man aged 25 to 45 in good health. The specimen sequenced was naive CD8+ T cells sorted from blood. CDR3 protein: CASSLTSDQTYEQYF. The CDR3 bases are TGTGCCAGCAGCCTTACTAGCGACCAGACCTACGAGCAGTACTTC.